A selection of T cell receptor beta chains follows, all from one sample in a study of blood T cell repertoires in COVID-19. Assay: immunoSEQ multiplex PCR; the TCRdb copy retains only in-frame clones and omits some. The repertoire holds just under 300,000 clones, more than 75% seen once, with over 1% in the top ten. The material sequenced was peripheral blood. The origin of the receptors is a man in his 70s with acute or convalescent COVID-19. CDR3s include the opening cysteine and the closing phenylalanine or tryptophan. Each record gives: clone size, V gene, D gene, J gene, CDR3 protein, CDR3 DNA. D genes are given only for firm matches. Expanded clones get a size class; other rows say once, few or many, or leave the size out.

.,TRBV19,TRBD2,TRBJ2-7,CASSVRLAGGWEQYF,TGTGCCAGTAGTGTCCGACTAGCGGGAGGATGGGAGCAGTACTTC
.,TRBV7-2,.,TRBJ2-7,CASSPGGRAHEQYF,TGTGCCAGCAGCCCCGGGGGTAGGGCCCACGAGCAGTACTTC
.,TRBV18,.,TRBJ1-5,CASSSGQLSNQPQHF,TGTGCCAGCTCATCTGGACAGTTAAGCAATCAGCCCCAGCATTTT
once,TRBV12-3/TRBV12-4,.,TRBJ1-4,CASSLQGRGKLFF,TGTGCCAGCAGTTTACAGGGCAGAGGAAAACTGTTTTTT
.,TRBV6-5,TRBD1,TRBJ1-5,CASRQGQGLYQPQHF,TGTGCCAGCAGACAAGGACAGGGCTTATATCAGCCCCAGCATTTT
.,TRBV24-1,.,TRBJ1-4,CATSEGVGEKLFF,TGTGCCACCAGTGAAGGGGTTGGGGAAAAACTGTTTTTT
.,TRBV15,.,TRBJ1-1,CATSRDRGELTNTEAFF,TGTGCCACCAGCAGAGACAGGGGAGAACTGACGAACACTGAAGCTTTCTTT
.,TRBV5-1,.,TRBJ1-1,CASSLQQGNTEAFF,TGCGCCAGCAGCCTCCAACAGGGGAACACTGAAGCTTTCTTT
.,TRBV14,.,TRBJ1-6,CASSPLSGFFHSPLHF,TGTGCCAGCAGCCCGCTCTCGGGATTTTTCCATTCACCCCTCCACTTT
.,TRBV4-3,TRBD2,TRBJ2-3,CASSHYGGRDTQYF,TGCGCCAGCAGCCACTACGGGGGGAGGGATACGCAGTATTTT
few,TRBV27,TRBD1,TRBJ2-2,CASKGQGGTGELFF,TGTGCCAGCAAGGGACAGGGTGGAACCGGGGAGCTGTTTTTT
once,TRBV3-1/TRBV3-2,TRBD2,TRBJ2-1,CASSRTSGDNEQFF,TGTGCCAGCAGCCGGACTAGCGGGGACAATGAGCAGTTCTTC
medium-sized,TRBV4-2,.,TRBJ1-5,CASSQRESNQPQHF,TGTGCCAGCAGCCAGCGAGAGAGCAATCAGCCCCAGCATTTT
.,TRBV28,.,TRBJ1-2,CASFGAGMNYGYTF,TGTGCCAGCTTTGGGGCGGGGATGAACTATGGCTACACCTTC
.,TRBV7-2,TRBD1,TRBJ1-4,CASSSRQGFQFNEKLFF,TGTGCCAGCAGCTCTAGACAGGGGTTCCAATTTAATGAAAAACTGTTTTTT
.,TRBV7-9,.,TRBJ2-3,CASSFGGPLGDTQYF,TGTGCCAGCAGCTTCGGGGGGCCGCTGGGAGATACGCAGTATTTT
.,TRBV28,.,TRBJ1-2,CASSQDSPHYSYGYTF,TGTGCCAGTTCCCAGGACAGCCCCCATTACTCCTATGGCTACACCTTC
.,TRBV18,.,TRBJ1-3,CASSSRGGDGNTIYF,TGTGCCAGCTCATCACGTGGAGGGGACGGAAACACCATATATTTT
.,TRBV28,.,TRBJ1-2,CASSLSGIDIVGYTF,TGTGCCAGCAGTTTATCAGGGATTGATATCGTTGGCTACACCTTC
.,TRBV7-8,TRBD2,TRBJ2-3,CASQRGSSTDTQYF,TGTGCCAGCCAGCGGGGGTCTTCCACAGATACGCAGTATTTT
few,TRBV25-1,.,TRBJ1-4,CASSGHRVSNEKLFF,TGTGCCAGCAGTGGGCACAGGGTAAGCAATGAAAAACTGTTTTTT
.,TRBV5-4,.,TRBJ2-3,CASSPIGGSSSTDTQYF,TGTGCCAGCAGCCCCATCGGTGGGAGTTCGAGCACAGATACGCAGTATTTT
many,TRBV5-4,TRBD1,TRBJ1-1,CASSFPGTANTEAFF,TGTGCCAGCAGCTTTCCCGGGACAGCTAACACTGAAGCTTTCTTT
once,TRBV15,.,TRBJ2-5,CATPRETQETQYF,TGTGCCACCCCCCGGGAGACACAAGAGACCCAGTACTTC
.,TRBV19,TRBD1,TRBJ1-1,CASSSPVDRGNTEAFF,TGTGCCAGTAGTAGCCCCGTCGACAGGGGGAACACTGAAGCTTTCTTT
.,TRBV10-3,.,TRBJ2-7,CAIRGAGAYEQYF,TGTGCCATCAGGGGGGCCGGGGCCTACGAGCAGTACTTC
.,TRBV7-2,TRBD1,TRBJ1-3,CAIRTGMGNTIYF,TGTGCCATCAGGACAGGGATGGGAAACACCATATATTTT
.,TRBV28,.,TRBJ2-5,CASSLRGTTQETQYF,TGTGCCAGCAGTCTCCGAGGGACAACACAAGAGACCCAGTACTTC
.,TRBV2,.,TRBJ1-1,CASRGEGAHDAFF,TGTGCCAGCCGAGGAGAAGGGGCGCATGATGCTTTCTTT
.,TRBV6-5,.,TRBJ1-6,CASSYSLQINSPLHF,TGTGCCAGCAGTTACTCGTTACAGATCAATTCACCCCTCCACTTT
.,TRBV19,TRBD2,TRBJ2-1,CASSISGGAFYNEQFF,TGTGCCAGTAGTATCAGCGGGGGGGCCTTCTACAATGAGCAGTTCTTC
.,TRBV30,TRBD2,TRBJ2-2,CAWRLGTSATGELFF,TGTGCCTGGAGACTGGGGACTAGCGCCACCGGGGAGCTGTTTTTT
.,TRBV27,.,TRBJ2-7,CASSLVKGGAIYEQYF,TGTGCCAGCAGTTTAGTGAAGGGAGGAGCCATCTACGAGCAGTACTTC
.,TRBV7-2,TRBD2,TRBJ2-7,CASSKGTTRAYEQYF,TGTGCCAGCAGCAAAGGGACTACACGGGCCTACGAGCAGTACTTC
.,TRBV3-1/TRBV3-2,.,TRBJ2-1,CASSQGLGLEQFF,TGTGCCAGCAGCCAGGGATTGGGGCTTGAGCAGTTCTTC
.,TRBV5-6,TRBD1,TRBJ2-1,CASSSPGQESEGSYNEQFF,TGTGCCAGCAGCTCCCCGGGACAGGAATCCGAGGGCTCCTACAATGAGCAGTTCTTC
.,TRBV5-6,TRBD1,TRBJ1-1,CASSSRDRGNTEAFF,TGTGCCAGCAGCTCCCGGGACAGGGGGAACACTGAAGCTTTCTTT
.,TRBV30,TRBD1,TRBJ2-7,CAWSSGTGSYEQYF,TGTGCCTGGAGTTCCGGGACAGGGAGCTACGAGCAGTACTTC
.,TRBV12-3/TRBV12-4,TRBD1,TRBJ1-5,CASQTGNNQPQHF,TGTGCCAGCCAGACAGGGAACAATCAGCCCCAGCATTTT
once,TRBV5-1,TRBD2,TRBJ2-1,CASSSEALAGGNEQFF,TGCGCCAGCAGCTCCGAGGCCCTAGCGGGGGGGAATGAGCAGTTCTTC
.,TRBV3-1/TRBV3-2,TRBD1,TRBJ2-7,CASSRGQGFYEQYF,TGTGCCAGCAGCCGGGGACAGGGCTTCTACGAGCAGTACTTC
.,TRBV14,.,TRBJ1-2,CASSQTTGGNYGYTF,TGTGCCAGCAGCCAGACAACGGGAGGAAACTATGGCTACACCTTC
.,TRBV2,.,TRBJ1-1,CASSLDREAFF,TGTGCCAGCAGTTTGGACAGAGAAGCTTTCTTT
.,TRBV5-1,.,TRBJ1-3,CASSLQADSGNTIYF,TGCGCCAGCAGCTTGCAGGCCGACTCTGGAAACACCATATATTTT
.,TRBV29-1,TRBD1,TRBJ1-4,CSVVWQGEREKLFF,TGCAGCGTTGTCTGGCAGGGGGAAAGGGAAAAACTGTTTTTT
.,TRBV6-5,.,TRBJ2-5,CASSYPVGETQYF,TGTGCCAGCAGTTACCCAGTCGGGGAGACCCAGTACTTC
.,TRBV28,TRBD1,TRBJ1-4,CASRTRTGLEKLFF,TGTGCCAGTAGGACCCGGACAGGGCTTGAAAAACTGTTTTTT
.,TRBV6-4,TRBD2,TRBJ2-7,CASPSVGGACEQYF,TGTGCCAGTCCCTCGGTCGGGGGGGCCTGTGAGCAGTACTTC